This T cell receptor (beta chain) was recovered during a study of type 1 regulatory T cells. This CDR3 spans 15 amino acids. V was shortened by 2 bases and J by 0 bases, with 9 bases between the two germline ends. Per the germline V gene, CDR1 is SGHKS and CDR2 is YYEKEE (reference sequence). This clonotype was seen ten or more times. TCRdb reprocessed the reads with MiXCR, giving one entry per CDR3 protein. The repertoire holds approximately 19,000 distinct CDR3 sequences, with approximately 10% as singletons. What was sequenced was CD4+ T cells, either the whole sample or a sorted fraction (not recorded which). The origin of this receptor is a human donor in good health. This sequence joins TRBV5-5 and TRBJ1-5, with D unclear. The CDR3 region is CASSFLPDSNQPQHF. Here the CDR3 DNA reads TGTGCCAGCAGCTTCCTACCGGATAGCAATCAGCCCCAGCATTTT.